These 27 T cell receptor beta chains originate from one sample sequenced in a study of human T cells and chemical hapten exposure (TCRdb year 2021). The intended sense of this specimen's time point label: pre-sensitization, week 0. What the treatment or condition label conveys for this sample: therapeutic diphenylcyclopropenone sensitization with weekly scalp DPC. Library preparation employed RACE. TCRdb shows the sequencer as NextSeq 500. TCRdb redid the processing of the public reads, applying fastp at Q25 and MiXCR, and retained in-frame beta chains. Every entry covers one CDR3 protein and lists the most common genes and DNA from its rows. The sample profile shows under 200,000 distinct CDR3 sequences; 30% of them were found once. The ten largest clones represent nearly 3% of the sample. The sequencing here drew on whole blood, taken in connection with sensitization to the hapten diphenylcyclopropenone (DPC). All receptors come from a woman aged 30 to 39 with alopecia areata. Some clones in this sample may be carry-over from other donors' samples.

The chain couples TRBV23-1 to TRBJ2-1, with no clear D. TRBV23-1 is an ORF, and what it does is uncertain. Trimming left V 4 bases short and J 8 bases short, with 9 bases between. The CDR3 is 12 residues long. The CDR3 loop reads CASSPRWDEQFF. CDR3 in DNA: TGCGCCAGCAGTCCCCGATGGGATGAGCAGTTCTTC.

The chain uses TRBV5-1 and TRBJ2-2; TRBD1 matches 7 bases. The CDR3 extends over 15 amino acids. Germline CDR1 is SGHRS and CDR2 is YFSETQ. V gave up 2 bases and J gave up 7 bases; unmatched junction bases: 8. The CDR3: CASSLTGDGVGELFF. The CDR3 DNA reads TGCGCCAGCAGCTTAACAGGGGACGGGGTCGGGGAGCTGTTTTTT.

V and J are TRBV15 and TRBJ2-7; 13 bases match TRBD2. This CDR3 region has 15 residues. Looked up from germline, CDR1 is LNHNV and CDR2 is YYDKDF (reference sequence). V dropped 1 base and J dropped 6; count of bases not matched to a gene: 3. As DNA, the CDR3 is TGTGCCACCAGCAGAGGGACTAGCGGGAGTATCGAGCAGTACTTC. Translated, it gives CATSRGTSGSIEQYF.

This chain links TRBV5-1 with TRBJ2-7; the D gene is possibly TRBD1 (6 bases). The CDR3 is 15 residues long. V was pared by 4 bases and J by 1 base, with 15 bases between. CDR1 is SGHRS and CDR2 is YFSETQ in the germline V gene. DNA for the CDR3: TGCGCCAGCAGCACGAACCCGACAGGTTCCTACGAGCAGTACTTC. The encoded protein is CASSTNPTGSYEQYF.

This clonotype has a handful of counts. The chain is built from TRBV28 and TRBJ1-5, with TRBD1 as a possible D gene (5 bases). This CDR3 is built from 15 residues. V lost 1 base to trimming and J lost 5 bases, with 12 bases between them. Germline V lookup: CDR1 MDHEN, CDR2 SYDVKM. The CDR3 protein is CASSLLGGGDQPQHF. The CDR3 region has the DNA TGTGCCAGCAGTTTATTGGGAGGAGGGGATCAGCCCCAGCATTTT.

This clonotype was observed a handful of times. The chain carries TRBV9 and TRBJ1-3; no definite D call. The CDR3 is 15 amino acids. V shed 0 bases and J shed 0 bases, with 7 bases lying between them. Germline V gene lookup returns CDR1 SGDLS and CDR2 YYNGEE. CDR3 nucleotides: TGTGCCAGCAGCGTAGGGCAGTCCTCTGGAAACACCATATATTTT. Its translation is CASSVGQSSGNTIYF.

This clonotype was seen only a few times. CDR3 amino acids: CAWSVPGGGPDTQYF. DNA for the CDR3: TGTGCCTGGAGTGTACCTGGGGGAGGGCCAGATACGCAGTATTTT. The J gene is TRBJ2-3, the V gene TRBV30, with 7 bases fitting TRBD2. This CDR3 region has 15 residues. J lost 4 bases, V lost 0 bases, and 7 bases had no gene match. The germline V gene has CDR1 GTSNPN and CDR2 SVGIG (reference sequence).

CDR3 sequence: CASSPTGGGSRLTEAFF. The CDR3 nucleotides read TGTGCCAGCAGTCCGACAGGGGGCGGGAGTAGGCTCACTGAAGCTTTCTTT. This chain uses TRBV28 with TRBJ1-1; 10 bases agree with TRBD1. The CDR3 totals 17 residues. Germline trimming cut 5 bases from V and 4 bases from J; bases unmatched to any gene: 13. Germline V gene sequence: CDR1 MDHEN, CDR2 SYDVKM.

Regarding this clonotype: One base away lies a much larger clone, so this may be a sequencing read error. This chain's CDR3 is CASSLLSGSQETQYF. In DNA form, the CDR3 reads TGTGCCAGCAGCTTACTTAGCGGGAGCCAAGAGACCCAGTACTTC. The gene calls are TRBV7-6 and TRBJ2-5, with 9 bases lining up with TRBD2. The CDR3 has 15 residues. Germline V gives CDR1 SGHVS, CDR2 FNYEAQ. With 2 bases clipped from V and 1 base from J, the junction kept 2 bases outside the gene matches. Using reference TRBV7-6 and TRBJ2-5 for the parts outside the CDR3, the full variable domain is GAGVSQSPRYKVTKRGQDVALRCDPISGHVSLYWYRQALGQGPEFLTYFNYEAQQDKSGLPNDRFSAERPEGSISTLTIQRTEQRDSAMYRCASSLLSGSQETQYFGPGTRLLVL.

The V gene is TRBV29-1, the J gene TRBJ2-3; D unclear. With 3 bases removed from V and 5 bases from J, the gap between germline ends came to 6 bases. CDR3 length: 11 residues. Germline CDR1 reads SQVTM; CDR2 reads ANQGSEA. CDR3 residues: CSVDILDTQYF. CDR3 sequence (DNA): TGCAGCGTTGACATTTTAGATACGCAGTATTTT.

CDR3 sequence (DNA): TGCGCCAGCAGCCTTAAATTAGCGGGAGGGCCCGCGCTCACAGATACGCAGTATTTT. Translated: CASSLKLAGGPALTDTQYF. V is TRBV5-1 and J is TRBJ2-3; 11 bases map to TRBD2. The CDR3 extends over 19 amino acids. The V segment lost 4 bases and the J segment 2 bases; nucleotides outside the gene matches: 15. The germline V gene has CDR1 SGHRS and CDR2 YFSETQ.

In this sample, this clonotype turned up a few times. V gene TRBV30 combines with J gene TRBJ2-3; tentatively, D is TRBD1 (5 bases). Germline V gene sequence: CDR1 GTSNPN, CDR2 SVGIG (reference sequence). This CDR3 comprises 14 residues. Trimming pared 2 bases from V and 11 bases from J, leaving 20 bases between. CDR3 amino acids: CAWSILPDYRGQYF. The DNA of the CDR3 is TGTGCCTGGAGTATACTCCCCGATTATAGGGGGCAGTATTTT.

The chain recombines TRBV5-4 with TRBJ2-5, with D maybe TRBD2 (6 bases). The CDR3 extends over 15 amino acids. Looked up from germline, CDR1 is SGHNT and CDR2 is YYREEE (reference sequence). Trimming shortened V by 5 bases and J by 4 bases, and 18 bases separated the two germline ends. CDR3 amino acids: CASSYRDFTRETQYF. CDR3 nucleotide sequence: TGTGCCAGCAGTTACCGGGACTTTACTCGAGAGACCCAGTACTTC.

This clonotype showed up just a few times. The V and J genes are TRBV10-3 and TRBJ1-2; 7 bases are shared with TRBD1. This CDR3 has 14 residues. V was pared by 8 bases and J by 8 bases, with 14 bases of the junction left unmatched. The germline CDR1 and CDR2 sequences are ENHRY and SYGVKD. The DNA of the CDR3 is TGTGCCATCGACACTACAGGGGATCGACGGGGCTACACCTTC. Translating it yields CAIDTTGDRRGYTF.

The chain couples TRBV5-1 to TRBJ2-7, with 7 bases fitting TRBD1. Germline V gene lookup returns CDR1 SGHRS and CDR2 YFSETQ. V lost 5 bases and J lost 0; bases outside the gene matches: 8. The CDR3 is 15 amino acids. In nucleotides, the CDR3 is TGCGCCAGCAGATTACAGGGGCGTAGCTCCTACGAGCAGTACTTC. Translation: CASRLQGRSSYEQYF.

This clonotype was counted between two and nine times. The chain uses TRBV7-2 and TRBJ2-6; the D call may be TRBD1 or TRBD2 (5 bases each). V was shortened by 2 bases and J by 0 bases, with 8 bases between the two germline ends. Germline CDR1 and CDR2: SGHTA and FQGNSA. This CDR3 has 16 residues. CDR3 sequence: CASSLSGPSGANVLTF. The CDR3 DNA follows: TGTGCCAGCAGCTTATCGGGGCCCTCTGGGGCCAACGTCCTGACTTTC.

A few counts support this clonotype. The genes are TRBV28 and TRBJ2-7; D ambiguous. V lost 0 bases and J 5 bases, leaving 14 bases between the germline ends. The CDR3 has 15 amino acids. CDR1 and CDR2 (germline): MDHEN, SYDVKM. The CDR3 sequence: CASSLWQSQENEQYF. The CDR3 bases are TGTGCCAGCAGTTTATGGCAGTCCCAGGAAAACGAGCAGTACTTC.

The J gene is TRBJ1-5, the V gene TRBV25-1; D is undetermined. Between the trimmed V and J ends, which lost 1 base and 7 bases, there was a span of 8 bases. Germline values: CDR1 MGHDK, CDR2 SYGVNS. The CDR3 is 13 residues long. CDR3 DNA: TGTGCCAGCAGTGAATTTGGGAGGCAGCCCCAGCATTTT. Its protein product is CASSEFGRQPQHF.

The chain employs TRBV20-1 and TRBJ2-4; D gene unclear. Trimming cost V 1 base and J 2 bases, with 9 bases left between them. Germline values: CDR1 DFQATT, CDR2 SNEGSKA (reference sequence). The CDR3 has 14 amino acids. The CDR3 is CSARAPQTKNIQYF. In nucleotides, the CDR3 is TGCAGTGCTAGAGCCCCACAAACCAAAAACATTCAGTACTTC.

This clonotype appeared a few times. J is TRBJ1-5 and V is TRBV6-2 or TRBV6-3; 7 bases are a match to TRBD1. V gave up 6 bases and J gave up 0 bases; unmatched junction bases: 8. Germline loops: CDR1 MNHEY, CDR2 SVGEGT. This CDR3 has 16 residues. The CDR3 region is CASRRPTGNSNQPQHF. The CDR3, as DNA: TGTGCCAGCAGGCGTCCGACAGGGAATAGCAATCAGCCCCAGCATTTT.

There are a few counts of this clonotype. The rearrangement links TRBV11-2 to TRBJ2-2; TRBD2 is a possible D gene (5 bases). This CDR3 contains 16 residues. Per the germline V gene, CDR1 is SGHAT and CDR2 is FQNNGV. Trimming removed 1 base at V and 4 bases at J, with 13 bases between. Here the CDR3 DNA reads TGTGCCAGCAGCTTAGTGGCGGGCATGTCCACCGGGGAGCTGTTTTTT. It is translated as CASSLVAGMSTGELFF.

This clonotype came up a few times. The rearrangement joins TRBV18 to TRBJ1-1; no clear D. CDR3 length: 14 residues. Germline-derived CDR1 and CDR2 are KGHSH and LQKENI. V dropped 3 bases and J dropped 1 base, with 9 bases sitting between them. CDR3 loop: CASSPQEGNTEAFF. CDR3 sequence (DNA): TGTGCCAGCTCACCTCAGGAGGGGAACACTGAAGCTTTCTTT.

The chain links TRBV28 to TRBJ1-1, with a tentative D call TRBD1 (5 bases). The CDR3 contains 14 residues. Between the trimmed V and J ends, which lost 10 bases and 4 bases, there was a span of 19 bases. Germline assignment: CDR1 MDHEN and CDR2 SYDVKM. The CDR3 loop reads CATYYSGRGTEAFF. The DNA for the CDR3 is TGTGCCACGTACTACTCAGGGAGGGGCACTGAAGCTTTCTTT.

This clonotype was picked up a small number of times. The chain employs TRBV20-1 and TRBJ2-1; 9 bases agree with TRBD1. The length of the CDR3 is 15 residues. V was clipped by 6 bases and J by 3 bases; unmatched bases: 9. CDR1 is DFQATT and CDR2 is SNEGSKA in the germline V gene (reference sequence). The DNA of the CDR3 is TGCAGTGCACCGGTGGGGACAGGGAGCTACAATGAGCAGTTCTTC. Its translation: CSAPVGTGSYNEQFF.

This clonotype has just a few counts. The V and J genes are TRBV20-1 and TRBJ1-1; D possibly corresponds to TRBD1 (5 bases). V lost 6 bases to trimming and J lost 1 base, with 18 bases between them. The CDR3 is 15 amino acids. CDR1 is DFQATT, CDR2 SNEGSKA, per germline (reference sequence). Here the CDR3 DNA reads TGCAGTGCGCTCGATAGGACGGGACCGAACACTGAAGCTTTCTTT. Translation: CSALDRTGPNTEAFF.

This clonotype was recorded a few times. The J gene is TRBJ2-3, the V gene TRBV29-1, with 14 bases identical to TRBD2. Losses at the gene ends were 6 bases for V and 9 bases for J; bases not matched to a gene: 11. Germline-derived CDR1 and CDR2 are SQVTM and ANQGSEA. The CDR3 loop spans 15 amino acids. CDR3 sequence (DNA): TGCAGCGTAGCCCGGGGACTAGCGGGGGATGCAACGCAGTATTTT. It codes for CSVARGLAGDATQYF.

V usage is TRBV5-1 and J usage is TRBJ2-5; 11 bases align to TRBD2. V was clipped by 2 bases and J by 2 bases; unmatched bases: 5. The CDR3 is 16 amino acids. Germline loops: CDR1 SGHRS, CDR2 YFSETQ. DNA for the CDR3: TGCGCCAGCAGCTTTCGACTAGCGGGGTCTCAAGAGACCCAGTACTTC. Protein product: CASSFRLAGSQETQYF. Complete variable domain (other parts from reference TRBV5-1 and TRBJ2-5): KAGVTQTPRYLIKTRGQQVTLSCSPISGHRSVSWYQQTPGQGLQFLFEYFSETQRNKGNFPGRFSGRQFSNSRSEMNVSTLELGDSALYLCASSFRLAGSQETQYFGPGTRLLVL.